This entry describes one TCR beta chain. Germline values: CDR1 MNHEY, CDR2 SVGEGT. This CDR3 region has 16 residues. The germline V and J ends were trimmed by 6 bases and 0 bases, with 14 bases remaining between them. Survey-level TCR beta sequencing used the immunoSEQ assay. Repertoires were generated with immunoSEQ multiplex PCR, while TCRdb's copy carries only in-frame clones and drops some. This table holds some 70,000 clones, over 85% found once. The chain links TRBV6-2 or TRBV6-3 to TRBJ1-4; D is unclear. The sequencing sample was made of PBMCs. This sequence originates from a man aged 40-49 years with rheumatoid arthritis. The CDR3 DNA reads TGTGCCAGCAGCGTCGGCAGACTTGCAACTAATGAAAAACTGTTTTTT. This gives the protein CASSVGRLATNEKLFF.